This T cell receptor (beta chain) was sequenced in a study of shared clonotypes between healthy human individuals. Germline V gene data show CDR1 as SEHNR and CDR2 as FQNEAQ (reference sequence). V shed 4 bases and J 4 bases; nucleotides not matched to a gene: 12. This CDR3 is built from 16 residues. As to this clone: Antigen: not known.

The naive CD8 subset, CD45RO-negative cells positively selected for CCR7, excluded terminally differentiated effector memory CD45RA+ cells. Notes on the study in general: Investigators collected only blood, and repertoires in tissues likely differ. Among several donors, roughly 5.5% of naive CD4 clonotypes were found in common.

The test was conducted at deep level. How the authors handled the data: Junction-only sequences without quality scores came from ImmunoSEQ, so filtering differed. TCRdb keeps only in-frame clones here, not all; method: immunoSEQ multiplex PCR. V, J and clone size were drawn from that table, and D and trimming were deduced from the DNA. The table shows around 1.9 million clones, with 93% occurring only once. The sample comprised naive CD8+ T cells from PBMCs. This sequence was found in a man between 18 and 35 years old in good health. Some clones in this sample may be carry-over from other donors' samples. The V call is TRBV7-9, the J call TRBJ1-2; 7 bases map to TRBD1. The chain's CDR3 is CASSSRRDSPLYGYTF. CDR3 bases: TGTGCCAGCAGCTCTAGAAGGGACAGCCCCCTCTATGGCTACACCTTC.